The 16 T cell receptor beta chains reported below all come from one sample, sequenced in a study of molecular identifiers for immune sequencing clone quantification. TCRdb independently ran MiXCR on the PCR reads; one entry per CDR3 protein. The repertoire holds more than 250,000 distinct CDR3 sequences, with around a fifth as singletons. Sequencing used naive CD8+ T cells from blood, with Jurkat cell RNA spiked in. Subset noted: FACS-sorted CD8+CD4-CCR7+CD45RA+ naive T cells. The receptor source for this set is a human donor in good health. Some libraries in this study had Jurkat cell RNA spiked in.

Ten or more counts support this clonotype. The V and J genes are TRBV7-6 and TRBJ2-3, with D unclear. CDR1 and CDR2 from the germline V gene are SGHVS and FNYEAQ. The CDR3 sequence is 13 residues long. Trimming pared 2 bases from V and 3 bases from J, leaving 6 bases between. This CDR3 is CASSLFSTDTQYF. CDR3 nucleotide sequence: TGTGCCAGCAGCTTATTCTCGACAGATACGCAGTATTTT.

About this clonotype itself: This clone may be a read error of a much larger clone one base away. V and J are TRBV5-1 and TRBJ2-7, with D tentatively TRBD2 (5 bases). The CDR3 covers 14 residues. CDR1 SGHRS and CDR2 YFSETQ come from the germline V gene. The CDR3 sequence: CASSLAGKLYEQHF. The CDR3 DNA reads TGCGCCAGCAGCTTGGCGGGAAAATTGTACGAGCAGCACTTC.

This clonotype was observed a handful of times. The CDR3 loop reads CASSQNGQTNYGYTF. In nucleotides, the CDR3 is TGCGCCAGCAGCCAAAATGGGCAAACTAACTATGGCTACACCTTC. The chain carries TRBV4-1 and TRBJ1-2, with unresolved D. Trimming pared 2 bases from V and 0 bases from J, leaving 10 bases between. Germline loops: CDR1 MGHRA, CDR2 YSYEKL. The CDR3 runs to 15 residues.

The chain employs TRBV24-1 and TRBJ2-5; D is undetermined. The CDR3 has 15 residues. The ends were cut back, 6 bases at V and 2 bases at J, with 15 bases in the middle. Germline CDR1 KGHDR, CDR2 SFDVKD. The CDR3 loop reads CATSRDGDPQETQYF. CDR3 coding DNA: TGTGCCACCAGTCGAGACGGTGATCCACAAGAGACCCAGTACTTC.

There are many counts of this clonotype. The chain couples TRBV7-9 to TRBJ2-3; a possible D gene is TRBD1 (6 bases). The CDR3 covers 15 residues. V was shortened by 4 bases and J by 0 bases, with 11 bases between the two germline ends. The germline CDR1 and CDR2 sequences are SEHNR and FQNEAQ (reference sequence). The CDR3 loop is CASSSRQESTDTQYF. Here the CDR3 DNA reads TGTGCCAGCAGCTCCAGACAGGAGAGCACAGATACGCAGTATTTT.

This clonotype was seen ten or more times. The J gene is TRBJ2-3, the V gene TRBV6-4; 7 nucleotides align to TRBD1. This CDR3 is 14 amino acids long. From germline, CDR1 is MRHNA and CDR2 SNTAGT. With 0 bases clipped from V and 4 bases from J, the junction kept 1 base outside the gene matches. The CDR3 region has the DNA TGTGCCAGCAGTGACTCAGGGGGCGCAGATACGCAGTATTTT. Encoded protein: CASSDSGGADTQYF.

The CDR3 DNA reads TGTGCCAGCATGACACAGGGCGGTTCATACACTCAGTACTTC. Translating it yields CASMTQGGSYTQYF. This sequence joins TRBV25-1 and TRBJ2-4; perhaps TRBD1 as D (6 bases). Germline V gives CDR1 MGHDK, CDR2 SYGVNS. CDR3 length: 14 amino acids. The V end was cut by 7 bases, the J end by 12 bases, with 22 bases between.

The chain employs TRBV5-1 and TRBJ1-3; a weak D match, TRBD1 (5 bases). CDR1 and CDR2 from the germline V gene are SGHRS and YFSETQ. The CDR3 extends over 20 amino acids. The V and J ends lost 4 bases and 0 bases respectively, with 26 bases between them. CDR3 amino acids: CASSSVGESAHLNSGNTIYF. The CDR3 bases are TGCGCCAGCAGCAGTGTAGGGGAATCGGCTCACCTCAACTCTGGAAACACCATATATTTT.

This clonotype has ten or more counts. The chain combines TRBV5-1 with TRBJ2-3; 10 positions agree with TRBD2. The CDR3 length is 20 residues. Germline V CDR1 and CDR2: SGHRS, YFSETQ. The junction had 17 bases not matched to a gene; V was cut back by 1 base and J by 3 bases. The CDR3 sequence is CASSLRFGAGGLGSTDTQYF. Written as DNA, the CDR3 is TGCGCCAGCAGCTTGAGGTTTGGAGCGGGGGGGCTTGGCTCGACAGATACGCAGTATTTT.

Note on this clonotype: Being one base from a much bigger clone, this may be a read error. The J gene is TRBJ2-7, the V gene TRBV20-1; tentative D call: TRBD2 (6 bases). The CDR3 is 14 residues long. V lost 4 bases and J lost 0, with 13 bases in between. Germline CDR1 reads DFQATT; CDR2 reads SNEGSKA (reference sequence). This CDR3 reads CSAMTSPSSYEQYF. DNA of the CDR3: TGCAGTGCTATGACTAGTCCAAGCTCCTACGAGCAGTACTTC.

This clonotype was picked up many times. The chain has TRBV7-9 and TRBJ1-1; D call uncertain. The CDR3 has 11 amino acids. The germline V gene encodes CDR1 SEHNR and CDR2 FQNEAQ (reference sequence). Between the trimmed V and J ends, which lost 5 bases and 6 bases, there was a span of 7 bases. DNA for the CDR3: TGTGCCAGCAGCATACGGCCTGAAGCTTTCTTT. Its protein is CASSIRPEAFF.

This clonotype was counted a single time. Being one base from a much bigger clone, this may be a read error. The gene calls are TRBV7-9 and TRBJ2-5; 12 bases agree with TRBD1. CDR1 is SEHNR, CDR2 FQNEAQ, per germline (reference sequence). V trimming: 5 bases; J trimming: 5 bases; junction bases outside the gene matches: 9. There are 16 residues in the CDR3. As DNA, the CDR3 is TGTGCCAGCAGCATGTCGGGACAGGGGGCCAAGGAGACCCAGTACTTC. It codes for CASSMSGQGAKETQYF.

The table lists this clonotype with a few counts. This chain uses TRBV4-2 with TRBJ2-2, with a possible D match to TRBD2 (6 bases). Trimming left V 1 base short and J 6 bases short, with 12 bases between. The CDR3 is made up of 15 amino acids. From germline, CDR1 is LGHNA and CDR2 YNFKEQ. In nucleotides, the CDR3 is TGTGCCAGCAGCCAAGGAAGGGCTAGCGCCGGGGAGCTGTTTTTT. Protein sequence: CASSQGRASAGELFF.

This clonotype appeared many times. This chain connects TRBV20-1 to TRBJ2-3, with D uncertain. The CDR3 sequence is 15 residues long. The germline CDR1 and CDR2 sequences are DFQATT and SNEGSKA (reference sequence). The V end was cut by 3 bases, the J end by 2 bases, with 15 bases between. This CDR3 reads CSASSPRLLTDTQYF. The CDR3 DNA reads TGCAGTGCTAGCTCCCCCCGTCTCCTCACAGATACGCAGTATTTT.

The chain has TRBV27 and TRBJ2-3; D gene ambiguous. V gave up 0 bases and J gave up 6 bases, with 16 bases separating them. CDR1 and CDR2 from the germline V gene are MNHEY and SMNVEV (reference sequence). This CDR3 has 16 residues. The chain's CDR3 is CASSLSIPAALDTQYF. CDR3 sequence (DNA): TGTGCCAGCAGTTTATCGATCCCGGCGGCCCTGGATACGCAGTATTTT.

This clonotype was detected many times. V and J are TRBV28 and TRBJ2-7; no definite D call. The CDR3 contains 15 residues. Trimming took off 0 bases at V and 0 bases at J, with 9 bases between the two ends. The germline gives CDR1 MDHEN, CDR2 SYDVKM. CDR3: CASSLWPGSSYEQYF. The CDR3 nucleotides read TGTGCCAGCAGTTTATGGCCCGGATCCTCCTACGAGCAGTACTTC.